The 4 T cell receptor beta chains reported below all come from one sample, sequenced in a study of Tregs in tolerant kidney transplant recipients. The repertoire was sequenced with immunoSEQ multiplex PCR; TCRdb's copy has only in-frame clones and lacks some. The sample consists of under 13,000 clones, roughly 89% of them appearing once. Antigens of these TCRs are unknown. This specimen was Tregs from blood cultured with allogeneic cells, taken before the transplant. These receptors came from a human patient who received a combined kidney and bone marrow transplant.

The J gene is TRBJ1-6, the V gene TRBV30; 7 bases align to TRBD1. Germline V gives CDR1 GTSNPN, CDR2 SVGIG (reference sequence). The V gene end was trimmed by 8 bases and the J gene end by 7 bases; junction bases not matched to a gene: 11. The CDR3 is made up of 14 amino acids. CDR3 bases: TGTGCCCGACGGGCGGGACAGAGAAATTCACCCCTCCACTTT. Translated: CARRAGQRNSPLHF.

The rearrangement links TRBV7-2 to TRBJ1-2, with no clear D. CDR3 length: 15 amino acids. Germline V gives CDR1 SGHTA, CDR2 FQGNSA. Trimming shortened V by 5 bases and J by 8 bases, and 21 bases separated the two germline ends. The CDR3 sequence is CASSPEFGEFGGYTF. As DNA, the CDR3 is TGTGCCAGCAGCCCCGAATTCGGGGAATTCGGGGGCTACACCTTC.

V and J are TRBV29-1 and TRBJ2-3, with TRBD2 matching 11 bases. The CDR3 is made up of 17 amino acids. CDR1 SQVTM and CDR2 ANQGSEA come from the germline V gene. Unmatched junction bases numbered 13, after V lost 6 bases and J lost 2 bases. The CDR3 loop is CSVAGTSGPYHTDTQYF. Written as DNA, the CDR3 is TGCAGCGTAGCCGGGACTAGCGGCCCGTACCACACAGATACGCAGTATTTT.

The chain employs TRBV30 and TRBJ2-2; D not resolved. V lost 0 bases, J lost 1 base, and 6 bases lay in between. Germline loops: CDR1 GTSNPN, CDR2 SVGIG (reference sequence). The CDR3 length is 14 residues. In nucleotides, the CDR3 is TGTGCCTGGAGTGTAAATAGGAACACCGGGGAGCTGTTTTTT. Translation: CAWSVNRNTGELFF.